This TCR beta chain originates from a study of T cell responses to AZD1222 COVID-19 vaccine. The CDR3 runs to 15 residues. The V end was cut by 6 bases, the J end by 5 bases, with 17 bases between. Looked up from germline, CDR1 is LGHDT and CDR2 is YNNKEL (reference sequence). Overall study results and limits: Compared with day 0, the breadth and depth of the Spike-specific TCR repertoire rose significantly after two doses of AZD1222.

Generated by immunoSEQ multiplex PCR, the TCRdb table keeps only in-frame clones and is missing some. The table lists around 52,000 clones, 75% to 90% of them singletons. The table lists this clone with a count of one. Its specificity is not known. The source of this sequence is an adult in good health. This specimen consisted of peripheral blood, obtained on day 0 of AZD1222 vaccination. This chain connects TRBV3-1 (or the pseudogene TRBV3-2) to TRBJ1-3; no clear D. The CDR3 bases are TGTGCCAGCAGTCCCTCCAGCGACCGCCGAAACACCATATATTTT. Translating gives CASSPSSDRRNTIYF.